The next 8 T cell receptor beta chains were all read from a single sample in a study of shared clonotypes between healthy human individuals (dated by TCRdb to about 2020). The library was generated by the immunoSEQ multiplex PCR assay. TCRdb provides this immuneACCESS table in a form limited to in-frame rearrangements. Some clones are lacking; in checked studies, under half of them reflect an unresolved V gene, and why the rest are absent is not known. This sample holds roughly 2.4 million clones; approximately 94% were observed only once. Roughly 0.13% of the sample is held by the ten biggest clonotypes. Sequencing input: naive CD4+ T cells sorted from blood. Taken with the paper, the label for cell subset or site translates to: CD45RA+ positively selected. The receptors stem from a man younger than 35 in good health.

This clone was seen a single time. This rearrangement joins TRBV9 to TRBJ2-5, with a tentative D call TRBD2 (7 bases). This CDR3 has 13 amino acids. Germline CDR1 is SGDLS and CDR2 is YYNGEE. V dropped 5 bases and J dropped 4 bases, with 12 bases sitting between them. The CDR3 here is CASSQGRGETQYF. The CDR3 nucleotides are TGTGCCAGCAGTCAGGGGAGGGGAGAGACCCAGTACTTC.

The chain is built from TRBV18 and TRBJ1-2; 7 nucleotides agree with TRBD1. CDR3 length equals 12 residues. The germline V gene encodes CDR1 KGHSH and CDR2 LQKENI. Trimming removed 4 bases from V and 5 bases from J; junction bases left unmatched: 1. This CDR3 is CASSQGAYGYTF. CDR3 DNA: TGTGCCAGCTCACAGGGGGCGTATGGCTACACCTTC.

The rearrangement joins TRBV6-6 to TRBJ1-2; D gene unclear. The CDR3 contains 13 residues. Germline V CDR1 and CDR2: MNHNY, SVGAGI (reference sequence). Trimming took 6 bases from V and 3 from J, leaving 11 bases between them. The CDR3 nucleotides read TGTGCCAGCAGCCCCCCCGGTGACTATGGCTACACCTTC. This sequence encodes CASSPPGDYGYTF.

The chain links TRBV28 to TRBJ1-1; D gene unclear. Germline lookup yields CDR1 MDHEN and CDR2 SYDVKM. This CDR3 has 15 amino acids. V was shortened by 7 bases and J by 8 bases, with 23 bases between the two germline ends. The CDR3 protein is CASTPSPGYKTEAFF. DNA for the CDR3: TGTGCCAGCACCCCAAGTCCGGGCTATAAGACGGAAGCTTTCTTT.

V is TRBV5-1 and J is TRBJ2-7, with 7 bases lining up with TRBD2. CDR3 length: 13 amino acids. Looked up from germline, CDR1 is SGHRS and CDR2 is YFSETQ. The V gene end was trimmed by 5 bases and the J gene end by 4 bases; junction bases not matched to a gene: 6. CDR3 amino acids: CASRASGAYEQYF. The CDR3 DNA reads TGCGCCAGCAGGGCTAGCGGAGCTTACGAGCAGTACTTC.

The CDR3 DNA follows: TGTGCCAGCAGTTACCGGGACAGGAACACCGGGGAGCTGTTTTTT. It yields the protein CASSYRDRNTGELFF. The chain is built from TRBV6-5 and TRBJ2-2, with 7 nucleotides matching TRBD1. The CDR3 is 15 residues long. Losses at the gene ends were 2 bases for V and 1 base for J; bases not matched to a gene: 1. Germline V gene lookup returns CDR1 MNHEY and CDR2 SVGAGI.

The chain carries TRBV19 and TRBJ2-4; D gene unclear. Between the trimmed V and J ends, which lost 6 bases and 4 bases, there was a span of 19 bases. Germline CDR1 reads LNHDA; CDR2 reads SQIVND (reference sequence). The CDR3 length is 16 residues. The CDR3 bases are TGTGCCAGTAGGACAACAAAGAATTCACCTAAAAACATTCAGTACTTC. As protein: CASRTTKNSPKNIQYF.

V is TRBV9 and J is TRBJ1-2; weak D call: TRBD1 (5 bases). This CDR3 region has 17 residues. Germline V gene sequence: CDR1 SGDLS, CDR2 YYNGEE. The ends were cut back, 0 bases at V and 4 bases at J, with 19 bases in the middle. Here the CDR3 DNA reads TGTGCCAGCAGCGTAGCTCTGGTGGGCAGGGAACCCTATGGCTACACCTTC. It codes for CASSVALVGREPYGYTF.